The 7 T cell receptor beta chains in this list originate from one sample, sequenced in a study of OX40 agonist ivuxolimab in advanced cancers. Method: immunoSEQ multiplex PCR; TCRdb's copy keeps in-frame clones and lacks some. There are about 77,000 clones in the sample; about 90% occur only once, and around 2.6% lies in the top ten. This material consisted of CD4+ or CD8+ T cells sorted from blood, taken in a trial of the OX40 agonist ivuxolimab. These receptor sequences come from an adult with an advanced solid tumor such as melanoma, head and neck, liver or kidney cancer.

This clone was detected once. In DNA form, the CDR3 reads TGTGCCAGTAGGGACAGGGTTAATTCACCCCTCCACTTT. Translated: CASRDRVNSPLHF. V gene TRBV19 combines with J gene TRBJ1-6; 8 bases are shared with TRBD1. This CDR3 has 13 residues. Germline V gene lookup returns CDR1 LNHDA and CDR2 SQIVND (reference sequence). The V and J ends lost 6 bases and 6 bases, in that order; junction bases with no gene match: 1.

The chain's CDR3 is CASYPAETVYEQYF. The CDR3 DNA sequence: TGCGCCAGCTACCCGGCAGAAACGGTCTACGAGCAGTACTTC. The chain is built from TRBV23-1 and TRBJ2-7; D is uncertain. TRBV23-1 is filed as an ORF, its function uncertain. V lost 8 bases and J lost 3, with 17 bases in between. The CDR3 is 14 residues long.

The rearrangement joins TRBV5-1 to TRBJ1-4; D call uncertain. Germline loops: CDR1 SGHRS, CDR2 YFSETQ. The CDR3 contains 15 residues. The V gene lost 0 bases and the J gene lost 6 bases, with 12 bases spanning the gap. CDR3 coding DNA: TGCGCCAGCAGCTTGGAGGCCGGGTGGGATGAAAAACTGTTTTTT. Translated: CASSLEAGWDEKLFF. Supplemented by reference TRBV5-1 and TRBJ1-4, the full variable domain reads KAGVTQTPRYLIKTRGQQVTLSCSPISGHRSVSWYQQTPGQGLQFLFEYFSETQRNKGNFPGRFSGRQFSNSRSEMNVSTLELGDSALYLCASSLEAGWDEKLFFGSGTQLSVL.

The rearrangement uses TRBV27 and TRBJ2-6, with 11 bases matching TRBD1. Looked up from germline, CDR1 is MNHEY and CDR2 is SMNVEV (reference sequence). The CDR3 sequence is 19 residues long. The trim removed 2 bases at V and 0 bases at J, leaving 6 bases unmatched. CDR3: CASSLTGTGGLSGANVLTF. The CDR3 DNA reads as TGTGCCAGCAGTTTAACCGGGACAGGGGGACTCTCTGGGGCCAACGTCCTGACTTTC.

The chain employs TRBV7-9 and TRBJ2-1; perhaps TRBD1 as D (6 bases). Germline values: CDR1 SEHNR, CDR2 FQNEAQ (reference sequence). CDR3 length: 17 amino acids. Between the trimmed V and J ends, which lost 6 bases and 9 bases, there was a span of 27 bases. CDR3 nucleotide sequence: TGTGCCAGCAGTCCGCCTATTGGGGGCGGAAATTTGGGTGAGCAGTTCTTC. Its protein is CASSPPIGGGNLGEQFF.

V gene TRBV4-1 combines with J gene TRBJ2-5, with TRBD2 matching over 7 bases. The CDR3 extends over 17 amino acids. Germline CDR1 MGHRA, CDR2 YSYEKL. Germline trimming cut 1 base from V and 4 bases from J; bases unmatched to any gene: 12. DNA for the CDR3: TGCGCCAGCAGCCAAGGGGGCGGGGGAGGATTGAGAGAGACCCAGTACTTC. Translating gives CASSQGGGGGLRETQYF.

This sequence joins TRBV6-6 and TRBJ2-2; D ambiguous. Trimming pared 2 bases from V and 0 bases from J, leaving 10 bases between. Germline CDR1 reads MNHNY; CDR2 reads SVGAGI (reference sequence). This CDR3 comprises 16 residues. CDR3 sequence (DNA): TGTGCCAGCAGTTACAGAACCCCCGCGAACACCGGGGAGCTGTTTTTT. Protein: CASSYRTPANTGELFF.